The 28 T cell receptor beta chains in this list originate from one sample, sequenced in a study of blood T cells in healthy people across ages. Sample-barcoded 5' priming and a J-beta primer mix drove a second PCR of about 6 to 12 cycles. In TCRdb, the 5' RACE reads were re-called with MiXCR into one record per CDR3 protein. The sample lists 1.5 million to 2 million distinct CDR3 sequences; 30% to 40% were seen once. Specimen: blood. The receptors come from a human donor in good health.

There are a few counts of this clonotype. The chain uses TRBV6-6 and TRBJ2-1; unclear D gene. V lost 2 bases and J lost 4, with 9 bases in between. Germline V lookup: CDR1 MNHNY, CDR2 SVGAGI (reference sequence). The CDR3 spans 14 residues. CDR3 sequence reads: CASSYGRGYNEQFF. The DNA for the CDR3 is TGTGCCAGCAGTTACGGCAGAGGATACAATGAGCAGTTCTTC.

This clonotype was counted a few times. This sequence joins TRBV20-1 and TRBJ2-5; 8 bases map to TRBD2. The germline gives CDR1 DFQATT, CDR2 SNEGSKA (reference sequence). The CDR3 extends over 16 amino acids. V trimming: 0 bases; J trimming: 5 bases; junction bases outside the gene matches: 11. The CDR3 bases are TGCAGTGCTAGAGATCGGAGACGGGGGGGCAGGGAGACCCAGTACTTC. It translates to CSARDRRRGGRETQYF.

This clonotype was detected only a few times. The gene calls are TRBV7-9 and TRBJ2-1; D is uncertain. V was cut by 5 bases and J by 5 bases, with 10 bases left in between. From germline, CDR1 is SEHNR and CDR2 FQNEAQ (reference sequence). The CDR3 runs 13 residues. CDR3 sequence: CASSPTINNEQFF. The CDR3 DNA sequence: TGTGCCAGCAGCCCAACAATAAACAATGAGCAGTTCTTC.

This clonotype has more than one count but fewer than ten. For the CDR3, the DNA is TGTGCCAGCAGCCTGCTCGGGACTCCTAAATCACCCACAGATACGCAGTATTTT. Residues: CASSLLGTPKSPTDTQYF. The rearrangement uses TRBV3-1 and TRBJ2-3; weak D call: TRBD2 (6 bases). V lost 4 bases and J lost 2, with 22 bases in between. This CDR3 has 18 residues. Germline assignment: CDR1 LGHDT and CDR2 YNNKEL (reference sequence).

This clonotype was counted between two and nine times. The chain carries TRBV6-5 and TRBJ2-1; 7 nucleotides line up with TRBD1. CDR1 and CDR2 (germline): MNHEY, SVGAGI. Unmatched junction bases numbered 7, after V lost 5 bases and J lost 9 bases. The CDR3 contains 13 residues. The CDR3 nucleotides read TGTGCCAGCAGTGAACCCCAGGGGGTTGAGCAGTTCTTC. This encodes CASSEPQGVEQFF.

The chain carries TRBV7-2 and TRBJ2-1; 8 bases agree with TRBD2. CDR3 length: 17 residues. Losses at the gene ends were 5 bases for V and 6 bases for J; bases not matched to a gene: 15. The germline CDR1 and CDR2 sequences are SGHTA and FQGNSA. The CDR3 region has the DNA TGTGCCAGCAGCCCCCTAGCGATGTCTAGCGGGCTCAATGAGCAGTTCTTC. Translation gives CASSPLAMSSGLNEQFF.

The rearrangement links TRBV6-1 to TRBJ2-1; 8 bases agree with TRBD2. The length of the CDR3 is 14 residues. The ends lost 1 base at V and 10 bases at J; junction bases unmatched: 6. Germline loops: CDR1 MNHNS, CDR2 SASEGT. The CDR3 loop is CASSEGFGGGEQFF. The CDR3 DNA sequence: TGTGCCAGCAGTGAAGGTTTCGGGGGGGGAGAGCAGTTCTTC.

This clonotype was counted a few times. This CDR3 reads CASSQEPGLAGETQYF. The CDR3 DNA follows: TGTGCCAGCAGCCAAGAGCCGGGACTAGCAGGAGAGACCCAGTACTTC. This chain joins TRBV4-2 and TRBJ2-5; 9 bases line up with TRBD2. Germline V CDR1 and CDR2: LGHNA, YNFKEQ. The CDR3 spans 16 residues. J gave up 4 bases and V 0 bases, and 6 bases lay outside the gene matches.

The CDR3 DNA follows: TGTGCCAGCAGCTTAGCGAGGGGCCGCTACGAGCAGTACTTC. Translated, it gives CASSLARGRYEQYF. The gene calls are TRBV7-2 and TRBJ2-7; D possibly matches TRBD1 or TRBD2 (5 bases each). Germline V gene data show CDR1 as SGHTA and CDR2 as FQGNSA. With 0 bases removed from V and 3 bases from J, the gap between germline ends came to 9 bases. This CDR3 spans 14 amino acids.

This sequence joins TRBV10-3 and TRBJ2-7; D remains ambiguous. Trimming stripped 4 bases from V and 6 bases from J, with 16 bases between. This CDR3 region has 14 residues. Germline assignment: CDR1 ENHRY and CDR2 SYGVKD. In nucleotides, the CDR3 is TGTGCCATCAGTGTAATACAGAAACCAGTCGAGCAGTACTTC. Encoded protein: CAISVIQKPVEQYF.

The chain carries TRBV7-2 and TRBJ1-1; D unclear. Trimming cost V 3 bases and J 5 bases, with 10 bases left between them. The CDR3 has 13 amino acids. CDR1 and CDR2 (germline): SGHTA, FQGNSA. The CDR3: CASSFERGTEAFF. CDR3 coding DNA: TGTGCCAGCAGCTTCGAGAGAGGGACTGAAGCTTTCTTT.

In DNA form, the CDR3 reads TGTGCCAGCAGTTACTCGACAGGCTCAGGGAGTGGCTACACCTTC. Amino acids: CASSYSTGSGSGYTF. The rearrangement uses TRBV6-6 and TRBJ1-2; the D gene is possibly TRBD1 (6 bases). This CDR3 has 15 amino acids. Between the trimmed V and J ends, which lost 0 bases and 7 bases, there was a span of 15 bases. Per the germline V gene, CDR1 is MNHNY and CDR2 is SVGAGI (reference sequence).

In this sample, this clonotype turned up once. The rearrangement links TRBV7-2 to TRBJ1-6, with 8 bases aligning to TRBD1. V was pared by 5 bases and J by 8 bases, with 5 bases of the junction left unmatched. Germline values: CDR1 SGHTA, CDR2 FQGNSA. The CDR3 runs 14 residues. The CDR3, as DNA: TGTGCCAGCAGCAAGGGGACAGGTCATTCACCCCTCCACTTT. Its protein product is CASSKGTGHSPLHF. Using reference TRBV7-2 and TRBJ1-6 for the parts outside the CDR3, the full variable domain is GAGVSQSPSNKVTEKGKDVELRCDPISGHTALYWYRQSLGQGLEFLIYFQGNSAPDKSGLPSDRFSAERTGGSVSTLTIQRTQQEDSAVYLCASSKGTGHSPLHFGNGTRLTVT.

This clonotype has more than one count but fewer than ten. One junction end does not reproduce the germline sequence, and a read error may be involved. The V call is TRBV25-1, the J call TRBJ2-6, with D perhaps matching TRBD1 (6 bases). The CDR3 is 18 amino acids. Looked up from germline, CDR1 is MGHDK and CDR2 is SYGVNS. CDR3 in amino acids: CASSEYFWQGSGANVLTF. In DNA, the CDR3 is TGTGCCAGCAGTGAATATTTTTGGCAGGGGAGTGGGGCCAACGTCTTGACTTTC.

The gene calls are TRBV13 and TRBJ1-1; TRBD1 is a possible D gene (6 bases). Germline V lookup: CDR1 PRHDT, CDR2 FYEKMQ (reference sequence). Between the trimmed V and J ends, which lost 0 bases and 4 bases, there was a span of 12 bases. The CDR3 has 15 residues. The DNA for the CDR3 is TGTGCCAGCAGCTTAGGGCCAGGGGAGGGCACTGAAGCTTTCTTT. Translation: CASSLGPGEGTEAFF.

This clonotype was seen only a few times. V gene TRBV20-1 combines with J gene TRBJ2-4; possibly TRBD1 for D (5 bases). The assigned J gene may be wrong: the sequence end matches TRBJ2-5 better. Germline V gives CDR1 DFQATT, CDR2 SNEGSKA (reference sequence). The CDR3 loop spans 12 amino acids. DNA of the CDR3: TGCAGTGCCCCAGGGCAGAAAGAGACCCAGTACTTC. Protein: CSAPGQKETQYF.

J is TRBJ2-3 and V is TRBV7-9; D perhaps matches TRBD2 (7 bases). Per the germline V gene, CDR1 is SEHNR and CDR2 is FQNEAQ (reference sequence). Trimming took 3 bases from V and 2 from J, leaving 15 bases between them. The CDR3 has 16 amino acids. The CDR3 is CASSFRGGHPTDTQYF. Written as DNA, the CDR3 is TGTGCCAGCAGCTTTAGGGGGGGGCATCCCACAGATACGCAGTATTTT.

This clonotype was seen many times. The V gene is TRBV29-1, the J gene TRBJ2-7, with 7 bases that match TRBD1. Per germline, CDR1 SQVTM and CDR2 ANQGSEA. The junction had 7 bases not matched to a gene; V was cut back by 1 base and J by 4 bases. CDR3 size: 14 residues. CDR3 protein: CSVEGLRGRYEQYF. CDR3 nucleotide sequence: TGCAGCGTTGAAGGGCTAAGGGGGCGGTACGAGCAGTACTTC.

This clonotype was seen a few times. The chain joins TRBV28 to TRBJ2-7, with TRBD1 as a possible D gene (6 bases). The closer fit of TRBJ2-5 to the DNA end suggests the J call may be wrong. CDR3 length: 14 residues. CDR1 is MDHEN, CDR2 SYDVKM, per germline. The CDR3 loop is CASSSGQWVETQYF. The CDR3 DNA reads TGTGCCAGCAGTTCCGGACAGTGGGTAGAGACCCAGTACTTC.

The rearrangement uses TRBV6-6 and TRBJ2-7; D gene uncertain. CDR3 length: 15 residues. The V gene's germline CDR1 is MNHNY and CDR2 SVGAGI (reference sequence). V lost 7 bases to trimming and J lost 0 bases, with 16 bases between them. CDR3 loop: CASTFDTLASYEQYF. The CDR3 DNA sequence: TGTGCCAGCACTTTCGACACCCTGGCCTCCTACGAGCAGTACTTC.

This clonotype was recorded only once. The chain links TRBV5-1 to TRBJ1-3; D possibly corresponds to TRBD1 (6 bases). Germline V gene sequence: CDR1 SGHRS, CDR2 YFSETQ. CDR3 size: 14 residues. Trimming took 4 bases from V and 0 from J, leaving 8 bases between them. CDR3 sequence reads: CASSVDSSGNTIYF. CDR3 coding DNA: TGCGCCAGCAGCGTGGACAGCTCTGGAAACACCATATATTTT.

This clonotype was counted between two and nine times. V gene TRBV7-9 combines with J gene TRBJ2-7; possibly TRBD1 for D (5 bases). The CDR3 sequence is 16 residues long. V gave up 5 bases and J gave up 2 bases, with 19 bases separating them. Germline V gene sequence: CDR1 SEHNR, CDR2 FQNEAQ (reference sequence). The CDR3 DNA sequence: TGTGCCAGCAGCCCAACGCAAGACAGTGGACCCTACGAGCAGTACTTC. Translated: CASSPTQDSGPYEQYF.

V gene TRBV18 combines with J gene TRBJ2-1; D may be TRBD1 or TRBD2 (5 bases each). CDR3 length equals 16 residues. Germline V CDR1 and CDR2: KGHSH, LQKENI. The ends were cut back, 4 bases at V and 5 bases at J, with 18 bases in the middle. The CDR3 sequence: CASSLLGDGSHNEQFF. CDR3 nucleotide sequence: TGTGCCAGCTCACTCCTAGGGGACGGAAGCCACAATGAGCAGTTCTTC.

Regarding this clonotype: Germline is not matched at one junction end, which may reflect a read error. This rearrangement joins TRBV4-3 to TRBJ1-2; a weak D match, TRBD1 (5 bases). Germline CDR1 reads LGHNA; CDR2 reads YSLEER. This CDR3 is 13 amino acids long. The CDR3 reads CAGSQDPGGGYTF. DNA of the CDR3: TGCGCCGGCAGCCAAGATCCTGGGGGTGGCTACACCTTC.

As for this clonotype: Being one base from a much bigger clone, this may be a read error. The DNA of the CDR3 is TGTGCCTGGAGTATACAGGAAGAGACCCAGTACTTC. Translated, it gives CAWSIQEETQYF. This chain joins TRBV30 and TRBJ2-5; possible D gene TRBD1, 5 bases. Germline V lookup: CDR1 GTSNPN, CDR2 SVGIG (reference sequence). This CDR3 comprises 12 residues. V was trimmed by 2 bases and J by 3 bases, leaving 7 bases between them.

In this sample, this clonotype turned up a few times. The chain joins TRBV3-1 to TRBJ1-2; D call uncertain. Trimming pared 3 bases from V and 6 bases from J, leaving 8 bases between. This CDR3 spans 12 amino acids. Germline V gives CDR1 LGHDT, CDR2 YNNKEL (reference sequence). The CDR3 DNA sequence: TGTGCCAGCAGCCAGGCAGGAGATGGCTACACCTTC. Translation gives CASSQAGDGYTF.

The V gene is TRBV5-1, the J gene TRBJ1-4, with TRBD1 as a possible D gene (5 bases). The CDR3 totals 15 residues. Trimming removed 1 base from V and 6 bases from J, with 13 bases in between. Germline V lookup: CDR1 SGHRS, CDR2 YFSETQ. The CDR3 loop is CASSLYGTEDEKLFF. CDR3 bases: TGCGCCAGCAGCTTGTATGGGACGGAAGATGAAAAACTGTTTTTT.

This clonotype was observed a few times. The V and J genes are TRBV12-3 or TRBV12-4 and TRBJ2-7, with TRBD1 as a possible D gene (5 bases). The CDR3 runs to 16 residues. The V gene lost 3 bases and the J gene lost 4 bases, with 19 bases spanning the gap. The CDR3 here is CASSLSSQGGNYEQYF. The CDR3 DNA reads as TGTGCCAGCAGTTTGAGTTCGCAGGGTGGAAATTACGAGCAGTACTTC.